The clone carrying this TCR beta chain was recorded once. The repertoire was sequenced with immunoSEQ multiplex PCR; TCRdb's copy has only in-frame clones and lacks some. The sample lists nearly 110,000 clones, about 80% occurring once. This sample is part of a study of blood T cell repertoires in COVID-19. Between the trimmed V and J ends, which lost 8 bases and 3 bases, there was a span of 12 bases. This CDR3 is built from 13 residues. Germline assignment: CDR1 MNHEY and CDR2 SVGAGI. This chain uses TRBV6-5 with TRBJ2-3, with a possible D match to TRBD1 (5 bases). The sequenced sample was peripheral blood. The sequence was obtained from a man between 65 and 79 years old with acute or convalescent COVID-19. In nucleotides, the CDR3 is TGTGCCAGCGGGGCACAGTTAACAGATACGCAGTATTTT. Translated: CASGAQLTDTQYF.